These 14 T cell receptor beta chains were sequenced from one sample in a study of T cell responses to AZD1222 COVID-19 vaccine. Sequenced by immunoSEQ multiplex PCR; TCRdb stores in-frame clones only, minus some. Seen here are about 140,000 clones, around 90% observed once, and the top ten hold over 4%. Sequences were derived from peripheral blood, sampled 28 days after the second AZD1222 dose. The receptor source for this set is an adult who received the AZD1222 COVID-19 vaccine.

In this sample, this clone turned up many times. Additional DNA sequences in this sample encode the identical CDR3. J is TRBJ2-3 and V is TRBV12-3 or TRBV12-4; D not resolved. The CDR3 extends over 11 amino acids. The germline V and J ends were trimmed by 5 bases and 3 bases, with 3 bases remaining between them. In nucleotides, the CDR3 is TGTGCCAGCAGTGTTACAGATACGCAGTATTTT. This sequence encodes CASSVTDTQYF.

The chain is built from TRBV3-1 (or the pseudogene TRBV3-2) and TRBJ2-3; 9 nucleotides align to TRBD2. Unmatched junction bases numbered 7, after V lost 0 bases and J lost 6 bases. CDR1 is LGHDT and CDR2 is YNNKEL in the germline V gene (reference sequence). The CDR3 is made up of 16 amino acids. The CDR3 sequence: CASSQDSSGAWDTQYF. CDR3 in DNA: TGTGCCAGCAGCCAAGATTCTAGCGGGGCGTGGGATACGCAGTATTTT.

J is TRBJ2-7 and V is TRBV5-1; D possibly corresponds to TRBD2 (6 bases). The germline V gene has CDR1 SGHRS and CDR2 YFSETQ. The CDR3 has 15 amino acids. Trimming pared 0 bases from V and 1 base from J, leaving 11 bases between. This chain's CDR3 is CASSLEEGLSYEQYF. The CDR3 region has the DNA TGCGCCAGCAGCTTGGAGGAGGGCCTATCCTACGAGCAGTACTTC.

The CDR3 DNA sequence: TGTGCCAGCAGCTTGCAAGGACCTGGAAACACCATATATTTT. Translating gives CASSLQGPGNTIYF. The genes are TRBV5-4 and TRBJ1-3; unclear D gene. The V and J ends lost 1 base and 2 bases respectively, with 7 bases between them. This CDR3 region has 14 residues. Germline lookup yields CDR1 SGHNT and CDR2 YYREEE (reference sequence).

A note on this clone: In the same sample, other DNA sequences code for this CDR3. This rearrangement joins TRBV18 to TRBJ1-1; weak D call: TRBD1 (5 bases). The V end lost 6 bases, the J end lost 1 base, and 9 bases lay between the germline ends. The CDR3 contains 13 residues. Germline V CDR1 and CDR2: KGHSH, LQKENI. CDR3 sequence: CASSPGGNTEAFF. CDR3 sequence (DNA): TGTGCCAGCTCCCCCGGGGGGAACACTGAAGCTTTCTTT.

The chain combines TRBV6-5 with TRBJ1-4, with D perhaps TRBD1 (5 bases). The CDR3 loop spans 14 amino acids. From germline, CDR1 is MNHEY and CDR2 SVGAGI. Trimming took off 6 bases at V and 7 bases at J, with 15 bases between the two ends. CDR3 coding DNA: TGTGCCAGCAGCCCCCGGGACGGAGGTGAAAAACTGTTTTTT. This encodes CASSPRDGGEKLFF.

The chain links TRBV7-8 to TRBJ2-1; 7 positions agree with TRBD2. The CDR3 loop spans 14 amino acids. The J segment lost 5 bases and the V segment lost 5 bases, leaving 6 bases of the junction unmatched. Germline-derived CDR1 and CDR2 are SGHVS and FQNEAQ. This CDR3 reads CASSPWEGDNEQFF. The DNA for the CDR3 is TGTGCCAGCAGCCCGTGGGAGGGAGACAATGAGCAGTTCTTC. The full variable domain, in which reference TRBV7-8 and TRBJ2-1 provide the parts outside the CDR3, is GAGVSQSPRYKVAKRGQDVALRCDPISGHVSLFWYQQALGQGPEFLTYFQNEAQLDKSGLPSDRFFAERPEGSVSTLKIQRTQQEDSAVYLCASSPWEGDNEQFFGPGTRLTVL.

This sequence joins TRBV5-4 and TRBJ2-7; no clear D gene. The CDR3 spans 14 residues. V lost 1 base to trimming and J lost 6 bases, with 14 bases between them. Germline V CDR1 and CDR2: SGHNT, YYREEE (reference sequence). The CDR3 DNA reads TGTGCCAGCAGCTTGAGTGGGGTGTTAGGCGAGCAGTACTTC. It translates to CASSLSGVLGEQYF. The variable domain in full, completed from reference TRBV5-4 and TRBJ2-7, reads ETGVTQSPTHLIKTRGQQVTLRCSSQSGHNTVSWYQQALGQGPQFIFQYYREEENGRGNFPPRFSGLQFPNYSSELNVNALELDDSALYLCASSLSGVLGEQYFGPGTRLTVT.

V usage is TRBV9 and J usage is TRBJ1-1, with TRBD1 as a possible D gene (5 bases). Germline values: CDR1 SGDLS, CDR2 YYNGEE. Trimming took off 4 bases at V and 7 bases at J, with 14 bases between the two ends. This CDR3 is 13 amino acids long. Written as DNA, the CDR3 is TGTGCCAGCAGCCCTAAGTCGGGGGTTGAAGCTTTCTTT. Translation: CASSPKSGVEAFF.

This chain links TRBV18 with TRBJ1-4; 7 bases fit TRBD1. Per the germline V gene, CDR1 is KGHSH and CDR2 is LQKENI. This CDR3 contains 15 residues. Unmatched junction bases numbered 9, after V lost 4 bases and J lost 7 bases. The CDR3 sequence: CASSRRGQDGEKLFF. In DNA, the CDR3 is TGTGCCAGCTCACGGCGAGGACAGGACGGTGAAAAACTGTTTTTT.

This rearrangement joins TRBV7-9 to TRBJ1-5; D gene unclear. The germline V gene has CDR1 SEHNR and CDR2 FQNEAQ (reference sequence). This CDR3 contains 12 residues. V was clipped by 4 bases and J by 7 bases, with 8 bases between them. This CDR3 is CASSYALQPQHF. In DNA form, the CDR3 reads TGTGCCAGCAGCTACGCATTACAGCCCCAGCATTTT.

This chain connects TRBV5-4 to TRBJ1-2, with a possible D match to TRBD1 (5 bases). Germline CDR1 and CDR2: SGHNT and YYREEE (reference sequence). This CDR3 is built from 12 residues. V was pared by 7 bases and J by 4 bases, with 11 bases between. DNA for the CDR3: TGTGCCAGCCAGGGATCTGGCTATGGCTACACCTTC. The encoded protein is CASQGSGYGYTF.

The chain is built from TRBV7-3 and TRBJ1-1; TRBD1 agrees at 7 bases. After removal of 2 bases from V and 2 bases from J, the junction contained 5 bases not matched to a gene. From germline, CDR1 is SGHTA and CDR2 FQGTGA. The CDR3 runs to 15 residues. The CDR3 DNA follows: TGTGCCAGCAGCTTAGGGACAGCTTCCAACACTGAAGCTTTCTTT. This sequence encodes CASSLGTASNTEAFF.

The chain joins TRBV7-7 to TRBJ2-2; possible D gene TRBD2, 6 bases. Germline values: CDR1 SSHAT, CDR2 FNYEAQ (reference sequence). V lost 1 base and J 4 bases, leaving 10 bases between the germline ends. The CDR3 is 15 residues long. CDR3 in amino acids: CASSLDGGVTGELFF. The CDR3 nucleotides are TGTGCCAGCAGCTTAGACGGCGGGGTCACCGGGGAGCTGTTTTTT.